This T cell receptor beta chain was recovered during a study of blood T cells in healthy people across ages. Study results and limitations: Age brought a roughly linear fall in TCR beta diversity measured per million T cells.

Donors ranged from roughly 6 to 90 years old and were healthy Caucasians in Russia. Each sample gave at least 6 million isolated PBMCs. This clonotype has only a few counts. Its cognate antigen is unknown. A sample-barcoded 5' primer and a J-beta primer mix were used in a second PCR of about 7 to 11 cycles. One entry per CDR3 protein results from TCRdb running MiXCR on the 5' RACE reads. The data show over 1.5 million distinct CDR3 sequences, about 50% seen once. V lost 4 bases to trimming and J lost 1 base, with 16 bases between them. Per germline, CDR1 MNHEY and CDR2 SVGAGI. The CDR3 loop spans 16 amino acids.

The chain links TRBV6-5 to TRBJ1-1; no clear D. The sample taken for sequencing was blood. The sequence came from a woman in her forties in good health. The CDR3 DNA sequence: TGTGCCAGCAGTTTTACTCAACTGGACGGGAACACTGAAGCTTTCTTT. Translating it yields CASSFTQLDGNTEAFF.